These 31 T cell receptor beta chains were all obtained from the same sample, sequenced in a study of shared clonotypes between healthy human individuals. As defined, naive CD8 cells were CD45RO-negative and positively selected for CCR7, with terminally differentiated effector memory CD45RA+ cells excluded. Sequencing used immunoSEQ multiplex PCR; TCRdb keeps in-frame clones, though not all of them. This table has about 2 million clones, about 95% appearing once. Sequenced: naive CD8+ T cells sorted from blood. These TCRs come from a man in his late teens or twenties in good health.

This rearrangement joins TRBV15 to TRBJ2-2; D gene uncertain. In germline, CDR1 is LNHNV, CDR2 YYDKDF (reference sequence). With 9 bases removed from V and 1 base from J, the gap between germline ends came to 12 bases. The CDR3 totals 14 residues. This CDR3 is CATQLTENTGELFF. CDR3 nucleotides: TGTGCCACTCAATTGACGGAGAACACCGGGGAGCTGTTTTTT.

CDR3 in amino acids: CASSKTGTLIWGTEAFF. The DNA of the CDR3 is TGCGCCAGCAGCAAGACAGGGACGCTTATTTGGGGCACTGAAGCTTTCTTT. The chain uses TRBV5-1 and TRBJ1-1; 7 bases are a match to TRBD1. The CDR3 has 17 residues. Germline V lookup: CDR1 SGHRS, CDR2 YFSETQ. The ends lost 4 bases at V and 4 bases at J; junction bases unmatched: 16. Supplemented by reference TRBV5-1 and TRBJ1-1, the full variable domain reads KAGVTQTPRYLIKTRGQQVTLSCSPISGHRSVSWYQQTPGQGLQFLFEYFSETQRNKGNFPGRFSGRQFSNSRSEMNVSTLELGDSALYLCASSKTGTLIWGTEAFFGQGTRLTVV.

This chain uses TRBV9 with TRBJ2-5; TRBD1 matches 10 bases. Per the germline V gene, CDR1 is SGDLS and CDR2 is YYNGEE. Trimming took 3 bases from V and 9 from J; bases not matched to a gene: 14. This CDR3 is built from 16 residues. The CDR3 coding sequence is TGTGCCAGCAGCGCCAAGGGACAGGGGCCCATCGGGGCCCAGTACTTC. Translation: CASSAKGQGPIGAQYF.

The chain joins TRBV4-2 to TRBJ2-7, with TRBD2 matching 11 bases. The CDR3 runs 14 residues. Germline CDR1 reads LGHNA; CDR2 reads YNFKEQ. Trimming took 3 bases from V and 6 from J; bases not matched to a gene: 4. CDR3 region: CASSHSSGGFEQYF. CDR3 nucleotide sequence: TGTGCCAGCAGCCATTCTAGCGGGGGGTTCGAGCAGTACTTC.

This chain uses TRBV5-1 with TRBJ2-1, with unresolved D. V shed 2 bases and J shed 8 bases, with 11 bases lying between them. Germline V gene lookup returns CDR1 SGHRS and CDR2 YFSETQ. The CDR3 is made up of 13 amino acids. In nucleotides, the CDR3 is TGCGCCAGCAGCTTTAGGTCCGAGGATGAGCAGTTCTTC. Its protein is CASSFRSEDEQFF.

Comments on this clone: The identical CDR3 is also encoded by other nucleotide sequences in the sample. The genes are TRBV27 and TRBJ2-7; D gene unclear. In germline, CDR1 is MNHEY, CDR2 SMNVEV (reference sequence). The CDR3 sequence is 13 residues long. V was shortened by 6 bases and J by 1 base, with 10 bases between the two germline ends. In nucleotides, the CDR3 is TGTGCCAGCAGCTACAGCAGTTCCTACGAGCAGTACTTC. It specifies CASSYSSSYEQYF.

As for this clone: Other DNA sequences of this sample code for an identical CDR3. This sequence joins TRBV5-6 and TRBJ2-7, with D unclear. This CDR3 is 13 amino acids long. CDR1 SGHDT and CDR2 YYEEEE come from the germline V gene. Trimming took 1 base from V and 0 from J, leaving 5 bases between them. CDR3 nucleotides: TGTGCCAGCAGCTTGTCGAGCTCCTACGAGCAGTACTTC. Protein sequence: CASSLSSSYEQYF.

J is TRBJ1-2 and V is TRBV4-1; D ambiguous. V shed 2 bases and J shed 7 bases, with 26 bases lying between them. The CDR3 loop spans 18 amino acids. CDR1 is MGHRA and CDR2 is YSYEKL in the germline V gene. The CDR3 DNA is TGCGCCAGCAGCCAAAAAGTCCTTGGGTACACCGAGCGGAGTGGCTACACCTTC. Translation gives CASSQKVLGYTERSGYTF.

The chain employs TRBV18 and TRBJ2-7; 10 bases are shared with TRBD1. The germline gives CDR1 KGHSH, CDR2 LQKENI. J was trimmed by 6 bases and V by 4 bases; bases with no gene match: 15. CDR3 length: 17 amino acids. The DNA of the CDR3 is TGTGCCAGCTCACAAAAACAACCGGGTGGACAGGGGGGCGAGCAGTACTTC. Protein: CASSQKQPGGQGGEQYF.

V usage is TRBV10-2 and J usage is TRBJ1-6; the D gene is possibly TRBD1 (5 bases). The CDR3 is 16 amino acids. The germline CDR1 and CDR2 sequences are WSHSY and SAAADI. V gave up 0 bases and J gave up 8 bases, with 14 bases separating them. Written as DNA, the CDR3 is TGCGCCAGCAGTGAGTCTAGCTGGGGCCTTGATTCACCCCTCCACTTT. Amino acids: CASSESSWGLDSPLHF.

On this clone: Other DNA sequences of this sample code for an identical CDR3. CDR3 nucleotides: TGTGCCAGCAGCGCCTTAGCGGGAGGGCCTACAGATACGCAGTATTTT. Translation gives CASSALAGGPTDTQYF. This chain links TRBV9 with TRBJ2-3; the match to TRBD2 covers 11 bases. Germline-derived CDR1 and CDR2 are SGDLS and YYNGEE. This CDR3 has 16 residues. V shed 3 bases and J 3 bases; nucleotides not matched to a gene: 6.

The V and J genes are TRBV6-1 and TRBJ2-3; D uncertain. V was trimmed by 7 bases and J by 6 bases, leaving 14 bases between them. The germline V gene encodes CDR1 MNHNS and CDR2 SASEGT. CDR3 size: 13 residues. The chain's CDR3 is CASTYFGSDTQYF. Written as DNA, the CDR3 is TGTGCCAGCACCTACTTCGGGTCGGATACGCAGTATTTT.

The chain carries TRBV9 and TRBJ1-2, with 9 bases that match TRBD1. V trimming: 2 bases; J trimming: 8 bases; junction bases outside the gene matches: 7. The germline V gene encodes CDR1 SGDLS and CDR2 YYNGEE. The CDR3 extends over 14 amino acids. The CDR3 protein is CASSVVQGAAGYTF. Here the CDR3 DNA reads TGTGCCAGCAGCGTGGTACAGGGGGCGGCGGGCTACACCTTC.

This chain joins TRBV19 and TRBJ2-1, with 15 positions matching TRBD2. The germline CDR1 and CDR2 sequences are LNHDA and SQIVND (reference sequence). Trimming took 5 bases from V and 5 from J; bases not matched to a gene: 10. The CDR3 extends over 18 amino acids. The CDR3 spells CASSWGGLAGGPNNEQFF. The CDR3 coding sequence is TGTGCCAGTAGTTGGGGCGGACTAGCGGGGGGGCCGAACAATGAGCAGTTCTTC.

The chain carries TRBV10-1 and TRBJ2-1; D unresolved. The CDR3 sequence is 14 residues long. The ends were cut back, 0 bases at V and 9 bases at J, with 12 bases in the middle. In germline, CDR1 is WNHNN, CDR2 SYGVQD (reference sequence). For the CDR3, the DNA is TGCGCCAGCAGTGAGTCGGAACCCTATGGTGAGCAGTTCTTC. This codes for CASSESEPYGEQFF.

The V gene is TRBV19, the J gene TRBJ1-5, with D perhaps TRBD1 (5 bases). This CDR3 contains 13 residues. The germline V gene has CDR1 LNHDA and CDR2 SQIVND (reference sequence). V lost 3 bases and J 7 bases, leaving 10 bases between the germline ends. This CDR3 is CASSMEWDQPQHF. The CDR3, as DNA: TGTGCCAGTAGTATGGAGTGGGACCAGCCCCAGCATTTT.

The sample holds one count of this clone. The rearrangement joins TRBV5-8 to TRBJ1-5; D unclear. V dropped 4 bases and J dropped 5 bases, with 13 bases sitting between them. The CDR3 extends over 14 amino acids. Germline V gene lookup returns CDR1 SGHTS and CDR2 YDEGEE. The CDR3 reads CASSRRQEDQPQHF. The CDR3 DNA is TGTGCCAGCAGCCGGAGGCAGGAAGATCAGCCCCAGCATTTT.

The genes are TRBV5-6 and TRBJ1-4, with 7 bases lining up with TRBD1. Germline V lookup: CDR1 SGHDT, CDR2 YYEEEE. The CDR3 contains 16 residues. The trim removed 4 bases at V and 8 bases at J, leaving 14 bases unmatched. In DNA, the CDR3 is TGTGCCAGCAGCCTGGGAGGAGGGGGCCCAGGAGAAAAACTGTTTTTT. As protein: CASSLGGGGPGEKLFF.

CDR3 protein: CASSGANQETQYF. CDR3 nucleotide sequence: TGTGCCAGTTCAGGGGCAAATCAAGAGACCCAGTACTTC. This chain joins TRBV25-1 and TRBJ2-5; tentative D call: TRBD1 (6 bases). Germline V gene data show CDR1 as MGHDK and CDR2 as SYGVNS. This CDR3 spans 13 amino acids. Trimming cost V 9 bases and J 2 bases, with 13 bases left between them. The variable domain in full, completed from reference TRBV25-1 and TRBJ2-5, reads EADIYQTPRYLVIGTGKKITLECSQTMGHDKMYWYQQDPGMELHLIHYSYGVNSTEKGDLSSESTVSRIRTEHFPLTLESARPSHTSQYLCASSGANQETQYFGPGTRLLVL.

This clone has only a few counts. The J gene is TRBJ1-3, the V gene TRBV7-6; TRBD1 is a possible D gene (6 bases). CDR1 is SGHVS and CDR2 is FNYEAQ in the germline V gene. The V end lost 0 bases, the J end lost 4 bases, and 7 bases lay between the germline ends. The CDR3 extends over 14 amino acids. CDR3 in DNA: TGTGCCAGCAGCTTAGCTGGGGGCGGAAACACCATATATTTT. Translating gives CASSLAGGGNTIYF. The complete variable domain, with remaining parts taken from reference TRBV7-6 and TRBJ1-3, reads GAGVSQSPRYKVTKRGQDVALRCDPISGHVSLYWYRQALGQGPEFLTYFNYEAQQDKSGLPNDRFSAERPEGSISTLTIQRTEQRDSAMYRCASSLAGGGNTIYFGEGSWLTVV.

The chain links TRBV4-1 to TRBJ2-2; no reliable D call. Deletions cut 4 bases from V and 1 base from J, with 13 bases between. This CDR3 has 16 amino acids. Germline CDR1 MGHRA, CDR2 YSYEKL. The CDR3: CASSPVTVQNTGELFF. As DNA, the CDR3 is TGCGCCAGCAGCCCTGTGACTGTTCAGAACACCGGGGAGCTGTTTTTT.

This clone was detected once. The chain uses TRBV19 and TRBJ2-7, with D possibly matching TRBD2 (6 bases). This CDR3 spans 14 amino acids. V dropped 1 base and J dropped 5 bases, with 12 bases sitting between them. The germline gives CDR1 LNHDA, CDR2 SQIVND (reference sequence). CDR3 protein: CASSIVGGVDEQYF. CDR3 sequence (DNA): TGTGCCAGTAGTATAGTGGGCGGGGTCGACGAGCAGTACTTC.

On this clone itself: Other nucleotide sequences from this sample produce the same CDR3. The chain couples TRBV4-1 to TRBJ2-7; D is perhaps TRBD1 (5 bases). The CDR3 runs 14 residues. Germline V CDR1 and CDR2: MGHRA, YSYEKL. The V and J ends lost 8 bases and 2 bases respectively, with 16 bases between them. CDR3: CASRPGTGAYEQYF. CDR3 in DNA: TGCGCCAGCCGGCCGGGTACAGGTGCCTACGAGCAGTACTTC.

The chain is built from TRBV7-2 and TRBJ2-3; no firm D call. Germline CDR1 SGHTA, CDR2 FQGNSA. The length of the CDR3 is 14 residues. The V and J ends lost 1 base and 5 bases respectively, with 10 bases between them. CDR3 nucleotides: TGTGCCAGCAGCTTAGGAATCTTTAAAGATACGCAGTATTTT. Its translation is CASSLGIFKDTQYF.

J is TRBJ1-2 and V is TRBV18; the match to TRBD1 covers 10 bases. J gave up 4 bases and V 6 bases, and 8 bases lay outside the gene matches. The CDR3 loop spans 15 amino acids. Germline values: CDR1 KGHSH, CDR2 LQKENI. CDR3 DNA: TGTGCCAGCTCCCCCGGACAGGGGGAGGCCTATGGCTACACCTTC. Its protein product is CASSPGQGEAYGYTF.

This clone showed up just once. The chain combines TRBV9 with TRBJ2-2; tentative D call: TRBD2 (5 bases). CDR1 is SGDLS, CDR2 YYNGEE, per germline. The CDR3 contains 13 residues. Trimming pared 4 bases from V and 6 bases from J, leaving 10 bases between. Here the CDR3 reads CASSHSDPGELFF. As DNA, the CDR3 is TGTGCCAGCAGCCATAGCGACCCCGGGGAGCTGTTTTTT.

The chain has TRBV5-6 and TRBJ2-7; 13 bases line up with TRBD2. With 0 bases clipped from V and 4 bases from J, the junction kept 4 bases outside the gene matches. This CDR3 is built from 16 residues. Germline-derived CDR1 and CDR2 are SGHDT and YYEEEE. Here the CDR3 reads CASSLGLAGGIYEQYF. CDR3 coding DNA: TGTGCCAGCAGCTTGGGACTAGCGGGAGGTATTTACGAGCAGTACTTC.

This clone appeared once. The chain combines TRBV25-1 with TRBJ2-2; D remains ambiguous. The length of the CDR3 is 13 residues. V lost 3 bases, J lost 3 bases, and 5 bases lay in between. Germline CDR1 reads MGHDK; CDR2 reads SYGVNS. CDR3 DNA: TGTGCCAGCAGTGACGATTACACCGGGGAGCTGTTTTTT. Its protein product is CASSDDYTGELFF.

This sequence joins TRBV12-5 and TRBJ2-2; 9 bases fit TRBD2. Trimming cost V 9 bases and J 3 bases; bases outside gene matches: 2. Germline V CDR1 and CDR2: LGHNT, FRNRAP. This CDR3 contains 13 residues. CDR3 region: CASSSGDTGELFF. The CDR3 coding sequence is TGTGCTAGCTCTAGCGGGGACACCGGGGAGCTGTTTTTT.

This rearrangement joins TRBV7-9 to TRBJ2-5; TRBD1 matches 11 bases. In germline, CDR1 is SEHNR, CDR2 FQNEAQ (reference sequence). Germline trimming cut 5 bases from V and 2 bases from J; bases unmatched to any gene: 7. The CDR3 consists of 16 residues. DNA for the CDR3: TGTGCCAGCAGCCGCCGGGACAGGGGGGCGCAAGAGACCCAGTACTTC. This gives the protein CASSRRDRGAQETQYF. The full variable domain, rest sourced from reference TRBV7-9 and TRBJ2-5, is DTGVSQNPRHKITKRGQNVTFRCDPISEHNRLYWYRQTLGQGPEFLTYFQNEAQLEKSRLLSDRFSAERPKGSFSTLEIQRTEQGDSAMYLCASSRRDRGAQETQYFGPGTRLLVL.

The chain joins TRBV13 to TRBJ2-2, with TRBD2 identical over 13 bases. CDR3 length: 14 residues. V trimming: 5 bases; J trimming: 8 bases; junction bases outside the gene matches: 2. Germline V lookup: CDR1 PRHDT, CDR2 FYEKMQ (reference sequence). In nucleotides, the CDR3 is TGTGCCAGCAGCGGGACTAGCGGGGTAGGGGAGCTGTTTTTT. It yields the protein CASSGTSGVGELFF.